Here is one T cell receptor (beta chain) with its context. Participant-given clinical history determined each cohort assignment. V gave up 6 bases and J gave up 4 bases, with 15 bases separating them. CDR3 size: 14 residues. Germline assignment: CDR1 SGHTA and CDR2 FQGTGA. The sample originates from a study of blood T cell repertoires in COVID-19. Repertoires were generated with immunoSEQ multiplex PCR, while TCRdb's copy carries only in-frame clones and drops some. Here the sample spans about 320,000 clones, roughly 90% being singletons. Sequencing was performed on PBMCs or T cells enriched from blood (not recorded which). The chain joins TRBV7-3 to TRBJ1-1, with a tentative D call TRBD1 (5 bases). This sequence was found in a man aged 60-69 years who had recovered from COVID-19. CDR3 DNA: TGTGCCAGCAGGCAAAACGGGGGAGCCACTGAAGCTTTCTTT. Translation: CASRQNGGATEAFF.